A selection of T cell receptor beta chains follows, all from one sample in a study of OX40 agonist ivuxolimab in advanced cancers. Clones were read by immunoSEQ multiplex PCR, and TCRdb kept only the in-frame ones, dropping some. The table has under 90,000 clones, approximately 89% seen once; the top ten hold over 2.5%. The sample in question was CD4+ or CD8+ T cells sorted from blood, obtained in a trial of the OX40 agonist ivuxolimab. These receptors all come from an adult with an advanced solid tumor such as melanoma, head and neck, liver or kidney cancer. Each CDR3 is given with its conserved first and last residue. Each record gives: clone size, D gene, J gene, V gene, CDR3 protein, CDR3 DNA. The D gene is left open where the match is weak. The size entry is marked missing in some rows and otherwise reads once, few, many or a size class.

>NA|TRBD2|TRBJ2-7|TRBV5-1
CASSPIGGSTYEQYF
TGCGCCAGCAGCCCCATCGGCGGGAGTACCTACGAGCAGTACTTC
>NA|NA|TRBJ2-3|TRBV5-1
CASSSLVGAATDTQYF
TGCGCCAGCAGCTCCCTGGTGGGGGCTGCCACAGATACGCAGTATTTT
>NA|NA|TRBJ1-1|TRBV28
CASSLPWGDTEAFF
TGTGCCAGCAGTCTCCCATGGGGGGACACTGAAGCTTTCTTT
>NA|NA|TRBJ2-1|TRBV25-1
CASSELEGGLGGNEQFF
TGTGCCAGCAGTGAATTGGAGGGGGGCCTCGGGGGCAATGAGCAGTTCTTC
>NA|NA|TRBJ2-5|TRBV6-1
CASRPGGVETQYF
TGTGCCAGCAGGCCTGGCGGGGTCGAGACCCAGTACTTC
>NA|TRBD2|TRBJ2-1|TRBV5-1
CASSRSGLSDNEQFF
TGCGCCAGCAGCCGCTCGGGACTATCCGACAATGAGCAGTTCTTC
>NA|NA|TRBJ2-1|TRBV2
CASSEASAQAAARGEQFF
TGTGCCAGCAGTGAAGCATCTGCACAAGCGGCCGCTAGAGGTGAGCAGTTCTTC
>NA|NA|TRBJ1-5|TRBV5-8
CASSRRGGRNQPQHF
TGTGCCAGCAGCCGGAGAGGGGGTCGGAATCAGCCCCAGCATTTT
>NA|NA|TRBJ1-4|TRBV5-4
CASSVLGGPNEKLFF
TGTGCCAGCAGCGTCCTAGGGGGTCCGAATGAAAAACTGTTTTTT
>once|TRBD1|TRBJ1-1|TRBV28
CASSPTQGAKTEAFF
TGTGCCAGCAGTCCGACCCAGGGGGCGAAGACTGAAGCTTTCTTT
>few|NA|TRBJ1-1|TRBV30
CAWSRQLNTEAFF
TGTGCCTGGAGTCGACAGTTGAACACTGAAGCTTTCTTT
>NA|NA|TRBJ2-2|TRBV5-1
CASSFISGTGELFF
TGCGCCAGCAGCTTCATTTCAGGGACCGGGGAGCTGTTTTTT
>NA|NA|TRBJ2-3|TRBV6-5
CASSYFGVGTDTQYF
TGTGCCAGCAGTTACTTTGGAGTGGGCACAGATACGCAGTATTTT
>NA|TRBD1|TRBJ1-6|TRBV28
CASSPDREGSPLHF
TGTGCCAGCAGCCCCGACAGGGAGGGCTCACCCCTCCACTTT
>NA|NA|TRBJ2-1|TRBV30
CAWSPWGVHNEQFF
TGTGCCTGGAGCCCTTGGGGTGTCCACAATGAGCAGTTCTTC
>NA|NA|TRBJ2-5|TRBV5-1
CASAPGLGGPETQYF
TGCGCCAGCGCACCAGGGTTGGGGGGGCCAGAGACCCAGTACTTC
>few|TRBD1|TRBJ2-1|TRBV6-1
CASSRDRGSYNEQFF
TGTGCCAGCAGTCGGGACAGGGGTTCTTACAATGAGCAGTTCTTC
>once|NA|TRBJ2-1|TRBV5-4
CASSPEIQFASQGNEQFF
TGTGCCAGCAGCCCAGAAATACAGTTTGCCTCCCAGGGAAATGAGCAGTTCTTC
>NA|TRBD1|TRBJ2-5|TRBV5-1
CASSATGVQETQYF
TGCGCCAGCAGCGCCACAGGGGTACAAGAGACCCAGTACTTC
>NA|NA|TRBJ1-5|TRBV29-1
CSVEVASNQPQHF
TGCAGCGTTGAAGTTGCGAGCAATCAGCCCCAGCATTTT
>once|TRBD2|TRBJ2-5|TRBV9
CASSVGGIAGPGTQYF
TGTGCCAGCAGCGTAGGGGGGATAGCGGGGCCCGGGACCCAGTACTTC
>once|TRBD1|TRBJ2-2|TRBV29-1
CSVSPGQGHTGELFF
TGCAGCGTCTCTCCGGGACAGGGTCACACCGGGGAGCTGTTTTTT
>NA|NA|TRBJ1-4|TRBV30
CAWTGGSLANEKLFF
TGTGCCTGGACGGGGGGCAGTTTAGCTAATGAAAAACTGTTTTTT
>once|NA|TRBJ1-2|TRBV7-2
CASSRKSTGTQVGYTF
TGTGCCAGCAGCCGCAAATCTACCGGGACCCAGGTGGGCTACACCTTC
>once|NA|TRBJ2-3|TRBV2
CASLGFGDTQYF
TGTGCCAGCTTAGGGTTTGGGGATACGCAGTATTTT
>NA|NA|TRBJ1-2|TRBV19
CASSPEGRTYGYTF
TGTGCCAGTAGTCCCGAGGGACGTACTTATGGCTACACCTTC
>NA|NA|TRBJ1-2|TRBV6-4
CASSVNRNNYGYTF
TGTGCCAGCAGTGTGAACCGAAATAACTATGGCTACACCTTC
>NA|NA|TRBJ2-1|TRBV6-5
CASRDSLANDEQFF
TGTGCCAGCCGGGATTCCCTGGCCAACGATGAGCAGTTCTTC
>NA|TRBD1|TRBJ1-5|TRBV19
CASSIGQGYGQPQHF
TGTGCCAGTAGTATCGGACAGGGTTATGGACAGCCCCAGCATTTT
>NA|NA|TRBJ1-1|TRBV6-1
CASRGGLGTEAFF
TGTGCCAGCAGGGGGGGCCTGGGCACTGAAGCTTTCTTT
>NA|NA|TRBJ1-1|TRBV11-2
CASSPPGNTEAFF
TGTGCCAGCAGCCCGCCGGGGAACACTGAAGCTTTCTTT
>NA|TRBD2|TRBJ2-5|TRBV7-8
CASSYQQREVQETQYF
TGTGCCAGCAGCTATCAGCAGCGGGAGGTCCAAGAGACCCAGTACTTC
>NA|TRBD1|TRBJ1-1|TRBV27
CASRLGSGGSEAFF
TGTGCCAGCAGATTGGGGTCAGGGGGGTCTGAAGCTTTCTTT
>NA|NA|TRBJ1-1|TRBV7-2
CASSPDSPGQGAFF
TGTGCCAGCTCTCCGGATTCGCCGGGACAAGGAGCTTTCTTT
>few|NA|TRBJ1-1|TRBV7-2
CASSFHRATEAFF
TGTGCCAGCAGCTTCCACAGGGCCACTGAAGCTTTCTTT
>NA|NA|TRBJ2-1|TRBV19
CASSSFRDNEQFF
TGTGCCAGTAGTAGTTTTAGGGACAATGAGCAGTTCTTC
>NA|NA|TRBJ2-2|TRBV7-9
CASSLVGSTGELFF
TGTGCCAGCAGCTTAGTTGGTAGTACCGGGGAGCTGTTTTTT
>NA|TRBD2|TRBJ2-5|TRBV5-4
CASSSTSGETQYF
TGTGCCAGCAGCTCGACTAGCGGAGAGACCCAGTACTTC
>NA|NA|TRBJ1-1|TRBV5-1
CASSLFEGITEAFF
TGCGCCAGCAGCTTGTTCGAGGGAATCACTGAAGCTTTCTTT
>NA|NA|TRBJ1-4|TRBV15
CATSRDGLGGMGEKLFF
TGTGCCACCAGCAGAGATGGGTTAGGGGGTATGGGGGAAAAACTGTTTTTT
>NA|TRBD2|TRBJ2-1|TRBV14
CASSQPGLALDEQFF
TGTGCCAGCAGCCAACCGGGACTAGCTTTAGATGAGCAGTTCTTC
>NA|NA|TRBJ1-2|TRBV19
CASSFWDISNYGYTF
TGTGCCAGTAGTTTCTGGGACATTTCTAACTATGGCTACACCTTC
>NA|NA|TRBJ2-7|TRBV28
CASSRRPLGYEQYF
TGTGCCAGCAGCCGCAGGCCTCTGGGTTACGAGCAGTACTTC
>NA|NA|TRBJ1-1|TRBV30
CARGGLGETEAFF
TGTGCCCGAGGGGGGCTCGGTGAAACTGAAGCTTTCTTT
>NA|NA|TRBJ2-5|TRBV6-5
CASSTRQGGEEVQYF
TGTGCCAGCAGCACTCGGCAGGGGGGAGAGGAGGTCCAGTACTTC
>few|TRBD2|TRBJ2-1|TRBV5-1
CASSPYPSGGYSYNEQFF
TGCGCCAGCAGCCCTTATCCCAGCGGGGGGTACTCCTACAATGAGCAGTTCTTC
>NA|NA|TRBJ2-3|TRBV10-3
CAAKGQGTTDTQYF
TGTGCCGCCAAAGGCCAGGGGACTACAGATACGCAGTATTTT
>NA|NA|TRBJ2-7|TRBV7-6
CASSSASAGVEQYF
TGTGCCAGCAGCTCCGCCAGCGCCGGGGTCGAGCAGTACTTC
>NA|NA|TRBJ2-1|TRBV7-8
CASSLVGMFSPYNEQFF
TGTGCCAGCAGCTTAGTGGGGATGTTTTCCCCCTACAATGAGCAGTTCTTC
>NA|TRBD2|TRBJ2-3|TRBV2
CASSEAGLAGALDTQYF
TGTGCCAGCAGTGAAGCGGGGCTAGCGGGGGCCTTAGATACGCAGTATTTT
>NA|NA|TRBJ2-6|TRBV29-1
CSATAGPTPSGANVLTF
TGCAGTGCGACGGCAGGGCCAACGCCCTCTGGGGCCAACGTCCTGACTTTC
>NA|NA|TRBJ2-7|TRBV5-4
CASGAGYEQYF
TGTGCCAGCGGCGCGGGTTACGAGCAGTACTTC
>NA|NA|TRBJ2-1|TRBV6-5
CASSPPIGVYNEQFF
TGTGCCAGCAGTCCCCCCATCGGGGTTTACAATGAGCAGTTCTTC
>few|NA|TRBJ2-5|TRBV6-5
CASARGQETQYF
TGTGCCAGCGCGAGGGGTCAAGAGACCCAGTACTTC
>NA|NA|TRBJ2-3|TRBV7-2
CASSYAGSSTDTQYF
TGTGCCAGCAGCTACGCGGGGAGTAGCACAGATACGCAGTATTTT